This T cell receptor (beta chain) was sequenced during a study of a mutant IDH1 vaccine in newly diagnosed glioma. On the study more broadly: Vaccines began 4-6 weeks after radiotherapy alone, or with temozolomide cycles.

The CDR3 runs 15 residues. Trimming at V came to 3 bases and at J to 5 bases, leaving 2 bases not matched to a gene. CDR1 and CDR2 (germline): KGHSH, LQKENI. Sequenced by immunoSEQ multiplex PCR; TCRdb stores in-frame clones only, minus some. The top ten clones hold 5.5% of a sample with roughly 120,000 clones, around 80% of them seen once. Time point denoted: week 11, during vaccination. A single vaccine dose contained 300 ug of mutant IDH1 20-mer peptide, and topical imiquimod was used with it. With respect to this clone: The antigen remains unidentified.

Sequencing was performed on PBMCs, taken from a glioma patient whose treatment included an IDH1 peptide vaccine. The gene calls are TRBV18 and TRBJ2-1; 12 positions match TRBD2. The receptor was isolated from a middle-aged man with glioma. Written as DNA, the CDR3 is TGTGCCAGCTCACCGAGACTAGCGGGAGACAATGAGCAGTTCTTC. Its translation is CASSPRLAGDNEQFF.